These T cell receptor beta chains were read from a single sample in a study of tumor and adjacent non-tumor tissue in lung cancer. TCRdb independently ran MiXCR on the multiplex PCR reads; one entry per CDR3 protein. The table includes 65,000 to 70,000 distinct CDR3 sequences, roughly 60% detected once. Sequenced: lung tumor tissue. These receptors all come from a man aged 50-59 years with non-small cell lung cancer. The CDR3 runs from the conserved cysteine through the conserved F or W. D genes are given only for firm matches.

V,D,CDR3
TRBV5-1,NA,CAMSLGGTGTNYGYTF
TRBV6-1,NA,CASSEAWAGISFEQYF
TRBV29-1,TRBD1,CIVMTGTPSNQPQHF
TRBV6-5,NA,CANIFPGASKAFF
TRBV11-2,NA,CASSFLSYNEQFF
TRBV6-7,NA,CASSPQNSNQPQHF
TRBV10-3,TRBD1,CAISETGTGGDEQYF
TRBV29-1,NA,CRVEEAQGYGQYF
TRBV4-1,TRBD1,CASSPQYRGRGDTQYF
TRBV6-4,NA,CASSPTMGSEAFF
TRBV11-2,NA,CASSLHCDTEAFF
TRBV15,TRBD1,CATSGTGRRIQYF
TRBV28,NA,CASSRSGNTGELFF
TRBV4-1,TRBD2,CASNQARLLAGGRGEQFF
TRBV12-3/TRBV12-4,NA,CANRALAGVSYNEQFF
TRBV28,NA,CASSDPARTGSSYEQYF
TRBV14,TRBD1,CASSQTTGGHDYRYTF
TRBV5-1,NA,CASSLGGMRYNTEAFF
TRBV6-5,NA,CASSYSGLTFSSTDTQYF
TRBV24-1,TRBD1,CATSDSGTGGRNEQFF
TRBV5-1,TRBD1,CASRNGQGYGYTF
TRBV10-3,TRBD1,CAISEGQGNTYEQYF
TRBV5-1,NA,CASSLAGHTGELFF
TRBV20-1,NA,CSALDIPGNIQYF
TRBV12-3/TRBV12-4,NA,CVICLGMVGTEAFF
TRBV7-9,NA,CASSLGQQVARNTEAFF
TRBV12-3/TRBV12-4,TRBD1,CTSRSTGKNTEAFF
TRBV6-2/TRBV6-3,NA,CASSYAGVWGNKHFF
TRBV28,TRBD2,CASSPPAGGTDTQYF
TRBV18,TRBD1,CASSPPRGRERGDTQYF
TRBV12-3/TRBV12-4,NA,CASSLVRRTEAFF
TRBV6-5,TRBD1,CTSSDRGVYGYNF
TRBV20-1,NA,CSVPTGTGELFF
TRBV6-1,NA,CASSARGQDQPQHF
TRBV11-2,NA,CTSSLVGEQADTQYF
TRBV2,TRBD1,CASSPGQGIASYEQYF
TRBV29-1,TRBD1,CSVVGQAGSYEQYF
TRBV6-1,TRBD1,CAISARGQGSDTGDLFF
TRBV20-1,TRBD2,CSARVRLAGGPAYNEQFF
TRBV4-2,NA,CASGQEGTQETRYF
TRBV5-1,TRBD1,CASSPGTGDTEAIF
TRBV6-5,TRBD1,CASTQLDRSYGYTF
TRBV30,NA,CAWTRRGVTDTQYF
TRBV28,TRBD1,CASSGQGSMNTEAFF
TRBV6-1,NA,CASRADAETQYF
TRBV6-6,NA,CANSYSRTGELSF
TRBV19,NA,CASRIDRNTGELFF
TRBV4-1,TRBD1,CAIKDRDLYEQYF
TRBV6-1,NA,CASSESTSSYNEQFF
TRBV14,NA,CASSRVTGELSF
TRBV10-2,NA,CANTLVGYNSPLYF
TRBV6-4,NA,CASRPSKLGGTYSPTYEQYF
TRBV10-3,NA,CAISVCLQVTQYF